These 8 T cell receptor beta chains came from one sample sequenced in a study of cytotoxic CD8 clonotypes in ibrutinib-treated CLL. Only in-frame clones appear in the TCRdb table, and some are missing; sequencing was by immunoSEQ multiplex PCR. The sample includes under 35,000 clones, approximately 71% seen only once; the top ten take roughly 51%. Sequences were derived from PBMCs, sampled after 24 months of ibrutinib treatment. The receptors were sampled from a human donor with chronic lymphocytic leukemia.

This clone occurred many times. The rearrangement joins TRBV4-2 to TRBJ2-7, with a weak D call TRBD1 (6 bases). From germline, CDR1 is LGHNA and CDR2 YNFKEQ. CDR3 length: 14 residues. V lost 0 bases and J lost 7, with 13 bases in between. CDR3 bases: TGTGCCAGCAGCCAAGATGGGGCAGGGGATGAGCAGTACTTC. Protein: CASSQDGAGDEQYF.

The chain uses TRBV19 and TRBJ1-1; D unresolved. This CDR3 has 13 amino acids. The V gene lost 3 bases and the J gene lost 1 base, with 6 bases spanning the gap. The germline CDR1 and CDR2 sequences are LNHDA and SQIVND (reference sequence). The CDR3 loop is CASSIQPNTEAFF. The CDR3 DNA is TGTGCCAGTAGTATTCAGCCGAACACTGAAGCTTTCTTT.

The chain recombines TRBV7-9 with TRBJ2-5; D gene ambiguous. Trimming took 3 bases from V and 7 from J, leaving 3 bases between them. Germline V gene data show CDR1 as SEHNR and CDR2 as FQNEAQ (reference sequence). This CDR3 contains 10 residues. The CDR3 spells CASSLGTQYF. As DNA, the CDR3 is TGTGCCAGCAGCTTGGGGACCCAGTACTTC.

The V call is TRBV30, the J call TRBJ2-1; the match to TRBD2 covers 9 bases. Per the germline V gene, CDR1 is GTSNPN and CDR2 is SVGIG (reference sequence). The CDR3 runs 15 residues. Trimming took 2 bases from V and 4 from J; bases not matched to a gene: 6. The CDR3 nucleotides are TGTGCCTGGAGTTTAATAGCGGGGGCGTACAATGAGCAGTTCTTC. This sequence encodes CAWSLIAGAYNEQFF.

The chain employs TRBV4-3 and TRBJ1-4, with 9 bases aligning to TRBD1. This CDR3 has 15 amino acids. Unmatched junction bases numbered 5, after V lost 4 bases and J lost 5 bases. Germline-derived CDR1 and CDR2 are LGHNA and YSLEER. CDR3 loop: CASSPTGTGNEKLFF. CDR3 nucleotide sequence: TGCGCCAGCAGCCCAACCGGGACAGGGAATGAAAAACTGTTTTTT.

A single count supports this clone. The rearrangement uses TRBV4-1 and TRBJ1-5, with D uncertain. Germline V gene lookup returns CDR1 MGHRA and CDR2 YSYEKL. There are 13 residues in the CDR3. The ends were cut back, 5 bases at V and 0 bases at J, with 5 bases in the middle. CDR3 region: CASSTYSNQPQHF. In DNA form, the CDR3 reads TGCGCCAGCAGCACTTATAGCAATCAGCCCCAGCATTTT.

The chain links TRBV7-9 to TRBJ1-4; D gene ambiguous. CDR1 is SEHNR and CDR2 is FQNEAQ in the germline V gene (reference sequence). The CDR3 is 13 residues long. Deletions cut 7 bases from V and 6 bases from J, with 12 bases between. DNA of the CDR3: TGTGCCAGCACCGAACGCGGGGATGAAAAACTGTTTTTT. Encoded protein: CASTERGDEKLFF.

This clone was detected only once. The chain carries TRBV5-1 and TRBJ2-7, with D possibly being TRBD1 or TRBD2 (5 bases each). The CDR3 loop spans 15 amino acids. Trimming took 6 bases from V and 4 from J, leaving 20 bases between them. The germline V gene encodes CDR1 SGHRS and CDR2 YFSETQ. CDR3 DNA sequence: TGCGCCAGCACCAAAGGGGACCTTACGCGGTACGAGCAGTACTTC. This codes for CASTKGDLTRYEQYF.